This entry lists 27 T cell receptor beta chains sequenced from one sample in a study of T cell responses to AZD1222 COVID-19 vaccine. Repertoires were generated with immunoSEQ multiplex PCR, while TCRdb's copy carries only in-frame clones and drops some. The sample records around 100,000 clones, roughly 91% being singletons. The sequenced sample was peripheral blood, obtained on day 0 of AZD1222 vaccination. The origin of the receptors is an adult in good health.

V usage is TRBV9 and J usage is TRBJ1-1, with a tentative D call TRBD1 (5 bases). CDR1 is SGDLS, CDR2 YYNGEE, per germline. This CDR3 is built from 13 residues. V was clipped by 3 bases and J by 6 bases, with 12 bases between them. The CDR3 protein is CASSAGGVPEAFF. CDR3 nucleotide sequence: TGTGCCAGCAGCGCCGGGGGGGTCCCTGAAGCTTTCTTT. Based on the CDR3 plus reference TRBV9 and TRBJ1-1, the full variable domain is DSGVTQTPKHLITATGQRVTLRCSPRSGDLSVYWYQQSLDQGLQFLIQYYNGEERAKGNILERFSAQQFPDLHSELNLSSLELGDSALYFCASSAGGVPEAFFGQGTRLTVV.

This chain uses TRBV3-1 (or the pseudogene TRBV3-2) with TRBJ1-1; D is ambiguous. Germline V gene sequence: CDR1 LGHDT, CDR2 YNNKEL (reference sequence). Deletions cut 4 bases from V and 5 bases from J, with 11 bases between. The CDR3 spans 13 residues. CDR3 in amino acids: CASSRWEGTEAFF. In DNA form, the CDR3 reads TGTGCCAGCAGCCGTTGGGAAGGAACTGAAGCTTTCTTT.

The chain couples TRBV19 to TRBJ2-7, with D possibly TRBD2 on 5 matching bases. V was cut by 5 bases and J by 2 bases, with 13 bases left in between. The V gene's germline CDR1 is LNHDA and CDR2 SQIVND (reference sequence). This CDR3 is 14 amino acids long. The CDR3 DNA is TGTGCCAGTAGTTTCCTACCGGGAACCTACGAGCAGTACTTC. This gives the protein CASSFLPGTYEQYF.

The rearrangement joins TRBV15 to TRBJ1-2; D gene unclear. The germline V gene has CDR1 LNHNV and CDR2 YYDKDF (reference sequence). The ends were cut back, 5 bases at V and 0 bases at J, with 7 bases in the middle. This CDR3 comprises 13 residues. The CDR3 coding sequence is TGTGCCACCAGCGGCAGCTCTAACTATGGCTACACCTTC. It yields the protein CATSGSSNYGYTF.

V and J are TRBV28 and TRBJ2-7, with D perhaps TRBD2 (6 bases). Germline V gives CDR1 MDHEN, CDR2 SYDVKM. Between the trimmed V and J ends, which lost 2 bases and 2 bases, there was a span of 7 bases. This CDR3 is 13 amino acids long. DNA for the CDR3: TGTGCCAGCAGTTTAGGAGGGCCCTACGAGCAGTACTTC. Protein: CASSLGGPYEQYF.

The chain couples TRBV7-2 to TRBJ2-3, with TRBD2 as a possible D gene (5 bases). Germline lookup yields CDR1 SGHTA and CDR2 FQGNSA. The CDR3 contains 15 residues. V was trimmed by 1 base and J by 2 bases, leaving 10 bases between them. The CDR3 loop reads CASSLDGVSTDTQYF. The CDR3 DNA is TGTGCCAGCAGCTTAGACGGGGTCTCCACAGATACGCAGTATTTT.

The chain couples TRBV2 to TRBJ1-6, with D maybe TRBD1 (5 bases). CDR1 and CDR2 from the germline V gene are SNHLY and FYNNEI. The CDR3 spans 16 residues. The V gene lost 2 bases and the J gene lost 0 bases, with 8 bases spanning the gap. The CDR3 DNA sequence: TGTGCCAGCAGTGAAAAGGGGAGCTCCTATAATTCACCCCTCCACTTT. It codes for CASSEKGSSYNSPLHF.

The CDR3 bases are TGTGCCTGGAGTGTAGGCCCTGCCTTCAATCAGCCCCAGCATTTT. This encodes CAWSVGPAFNQPQHF. V usage is TRBV30 and J usage is TRBJ1-5, with D unclear. Germline CDR1 reads GTSNPN; CDR2 reads SVGIG (reference sequence). Trimming removed 0 bases from V and 3 bases from J, with 12 bases in between. The CDR3 extends over 15 amino acids.

The CDR3 spells CAWRWRSQMYTEAFF. The CDR3 nucleotides read TGTGCCTGGAGGTGGAGGTCCCAAATGTACACTGAAGCTTTCTTT. The V call is TRBV30, the J call TRBJ1-1; D is uncertain. Trimming cost V 3 bases and J 3 bases, with 17 bases left between them. This CDR3 is 15 amino acids long. CDR1 and CDR2 from the germline V gene are GTSNPN and SVGIG (reference sequence).

This CDR3 reads CSVGDRSTVNEQFF. CDR3 DNA sequence: TGCAGCGTGGGGGACAGGAGTACGGTGAATGAGCAGTTCTTC. The chain couples TRBV29-1 to TRBJ2-1; 8 nucleotides agree with TRBD1. Germline V gene sequence: CDR1 SQVTM, CDR2 ANQGSEA. There are 14 residues in the CDR3. With 6 bases clipped from V and 7 bases from J, the junction kept 11 bases outside the gene matches.

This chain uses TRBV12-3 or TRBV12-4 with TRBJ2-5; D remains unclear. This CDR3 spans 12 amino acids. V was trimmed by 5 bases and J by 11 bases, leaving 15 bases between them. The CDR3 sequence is CASSPDHLRQYF. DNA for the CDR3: TGTGCCAGCAGTCCCGACCACTTAAGGCAGTACTTC.

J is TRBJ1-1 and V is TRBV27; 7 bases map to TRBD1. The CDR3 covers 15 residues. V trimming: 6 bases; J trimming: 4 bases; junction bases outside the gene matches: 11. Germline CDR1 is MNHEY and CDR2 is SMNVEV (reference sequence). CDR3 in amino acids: CASSPRQGRFTEAFF. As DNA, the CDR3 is TGTGCCAGCAGCCCCCGACAGGGAAGATTCACTGAAGCTTTCTTT.

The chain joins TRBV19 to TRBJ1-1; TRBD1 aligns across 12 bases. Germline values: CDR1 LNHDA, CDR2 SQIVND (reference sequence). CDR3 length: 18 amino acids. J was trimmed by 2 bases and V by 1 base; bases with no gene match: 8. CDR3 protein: CASSIVKGQGARNTEAFF. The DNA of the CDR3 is TGTGCCAGTAGTATAGTTAAGGGACAGGGGGCTCGAAACACTGAAGCTTTCTTT.

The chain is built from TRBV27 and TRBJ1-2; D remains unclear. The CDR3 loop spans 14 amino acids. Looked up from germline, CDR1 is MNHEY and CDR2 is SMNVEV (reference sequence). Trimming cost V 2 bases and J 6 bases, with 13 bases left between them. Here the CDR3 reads CASSLIGGSDGYTF. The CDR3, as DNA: TGTGCCAGCAGTTTAATCGGAGGGAGCGATGGCTACACCTTC.

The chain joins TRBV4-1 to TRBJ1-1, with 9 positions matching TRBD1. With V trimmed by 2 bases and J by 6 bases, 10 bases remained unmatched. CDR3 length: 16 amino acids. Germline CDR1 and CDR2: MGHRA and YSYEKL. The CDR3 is CASSQKTGGYLPEAFF. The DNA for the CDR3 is TGCGCCAGCAGCCAAAAAACAGGGGGCTACTTGCCTGAAGCTTTCTTT.

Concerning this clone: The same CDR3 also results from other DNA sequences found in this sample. CDR3 DNA: TGTGCCAGCAGCCCCGGGACAGGGGGCACTGAAGCTTTCTTT. It codes for CASSPGTGGTEAFF. The chain recombines TRBV7-9 with TRBJ1-1; the match to TRBD1 covers 11 bases. The CDR3 consists of 14 residues. J gave up 4 bases and V 5 bases, and 3 bases lay outside the gene matches. Per the germline V gene, CDR1 is SEHNR and CDR2 is FQNEAQ (reference sequence). The variable domain in full, completed from reference TRBV7-9 and TRBJ1-1, reads DTGVSQNPRHKITKRGQNVTFRCDPISEHNRLYWYRQTLGQGPEFLTYFQNEAQLEKSRLLSDRFSAERPKGSFSTLEIQRTEQGDSAMYLCASSPGTGGTEAFFGQGTRLTVV.

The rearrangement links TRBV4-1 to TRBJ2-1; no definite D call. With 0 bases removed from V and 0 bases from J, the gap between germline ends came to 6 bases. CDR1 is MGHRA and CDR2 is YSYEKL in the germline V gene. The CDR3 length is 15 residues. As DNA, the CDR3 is TGCGCCAGCAGCCAAGAAGCTAGCTCCTACAATGAGCAGTTCTTC. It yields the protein CASSQEASSYNEQFF.

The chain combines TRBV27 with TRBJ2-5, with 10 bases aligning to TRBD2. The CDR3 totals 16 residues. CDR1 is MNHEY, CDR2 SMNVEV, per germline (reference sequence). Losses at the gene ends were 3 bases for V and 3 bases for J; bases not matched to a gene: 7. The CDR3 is CASSLGWLAGEETQYF. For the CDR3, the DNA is TGTGCCAGCAGTTTGGGGTGGCTAGCGGGGGAAGAGACCCAGTACTTC.

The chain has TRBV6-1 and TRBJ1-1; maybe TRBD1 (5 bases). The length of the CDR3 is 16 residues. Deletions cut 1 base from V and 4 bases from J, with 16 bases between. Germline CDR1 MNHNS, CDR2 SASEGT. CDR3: CASSEVWGEWATEAFF. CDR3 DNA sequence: TGTGCCAGCAGTGAAGTGTGGGGGGAGTGGGCCACTGAAGCTTTCTTT.

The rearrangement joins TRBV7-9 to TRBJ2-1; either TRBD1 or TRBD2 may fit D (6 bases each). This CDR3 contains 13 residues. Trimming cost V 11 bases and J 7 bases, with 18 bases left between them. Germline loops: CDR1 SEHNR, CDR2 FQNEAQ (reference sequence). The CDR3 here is CACRGGPGNEQFF. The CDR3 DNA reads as TGTGCCTGTCGTGGGGGGCCTGGGAATGAGCAGTTCTTC.

The CDR3 DNA sequence: TGTGCCAGCAGCGTAGCGGGGGTATTTAATGAGCAGTTCTTC. Protein sequence: CASSVAGVFNEQFF. The gene calls are TRBV9 and TRBJ2-1; weak D call: TRBD2 (6 bases). Germline V gene data show CDR1 as SGDLS and CDR2 as YYNGEE. The CDR3 is 14 residues long. Trimming took off 0 bases at V and 7 bases at J, with 11 bases between the two ends.

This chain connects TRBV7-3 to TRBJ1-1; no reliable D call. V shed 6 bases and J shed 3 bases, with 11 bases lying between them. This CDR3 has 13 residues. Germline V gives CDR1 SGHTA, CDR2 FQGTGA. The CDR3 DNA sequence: TGTGCCAGCAGTCCTGAGACTTACACTGAAGCTTTCTTT. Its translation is CASSPETYTEAFF.

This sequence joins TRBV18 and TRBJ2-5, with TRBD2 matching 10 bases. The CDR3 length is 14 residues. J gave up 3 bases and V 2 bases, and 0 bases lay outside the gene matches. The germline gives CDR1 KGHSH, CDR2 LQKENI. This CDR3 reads CASSPTSGKETQYF. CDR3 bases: TGTGCCAGCTCACCAACTAGCGGGAAAGAGACCCAGTACTTC.

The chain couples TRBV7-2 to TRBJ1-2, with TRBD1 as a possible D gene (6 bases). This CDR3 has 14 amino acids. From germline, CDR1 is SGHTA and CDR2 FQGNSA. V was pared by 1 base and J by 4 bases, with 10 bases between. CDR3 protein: CASSLDVRGYGYTF. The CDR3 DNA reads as TGTGCCAGCAGCTTAGATGTCAGGGGCTATGGCTACACCTTC.

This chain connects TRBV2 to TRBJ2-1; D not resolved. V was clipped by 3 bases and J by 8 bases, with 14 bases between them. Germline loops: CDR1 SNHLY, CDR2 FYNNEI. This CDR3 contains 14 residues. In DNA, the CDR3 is TGTGCCAGCAGTGAGGGGATTGCCTCCGATGAGCAGTTCTTC. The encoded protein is CASSEGIASDEQFF. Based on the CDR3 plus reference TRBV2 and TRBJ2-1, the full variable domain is EPEVTQTPSHQVTQMGQEVILRCVPISNHLYFYWYRQILGQKVEFLVSFYNNEISEKSEIFDDQFSVERPDGSNFTLKIRSTKLEDSAMYFCASSEGIASDEQFFGPGTRLTVL.

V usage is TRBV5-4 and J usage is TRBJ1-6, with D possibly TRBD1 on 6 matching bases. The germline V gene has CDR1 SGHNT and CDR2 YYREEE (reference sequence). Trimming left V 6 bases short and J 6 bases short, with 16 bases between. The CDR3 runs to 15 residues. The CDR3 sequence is CASISGGRVNSPLHF. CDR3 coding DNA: TGTGCCAGCATAAGCGGGGGCAGAGTTAATTCACCCCTCCACTTT.

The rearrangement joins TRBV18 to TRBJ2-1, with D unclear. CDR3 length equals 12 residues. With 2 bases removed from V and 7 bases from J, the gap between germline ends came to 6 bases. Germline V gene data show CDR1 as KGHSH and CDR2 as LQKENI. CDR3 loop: CASSPSTNEQFF. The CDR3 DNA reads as TGTGCCAGCTCACCATCTACAAATGAGCAGTTCTTC.